This T cell receptor beta chain was profiled in a study of identical twins. MiXCR was run by TCRdb on the 5' RACE reads, yielding one entry per CDR3 protein. The sample has approximately 210,000 distinct CDR3 sequences, over 5.5% seen once. CDR3 size: 14 residues. Germline V gene lookup returns CDR1 SGHTA and CDR2 FQGNSA. V was clipped by 2 bases and J by 6 bases; unmatched bases: 7. These data were also reused for a study on T cells expressing NK-cell markers. According to that study: For several experiments, T cell sorting was restricted to the alpha-beta TCR population by means of an anti-gamma-delta TCR antibody.

V usage is TRBV7-2 and J usage is TRBJ2-7; 7 bases line up with TRBD1. The sample was CD8+ T cells sorted from blood. The clonotype was recovered from a woman younger than 30 in good health. This CDR3 is CASSLSGGDREQYF. The CDR3 region has the DNA TGTGCCAGCAGCTTATCAGGGGGAGATCGCGAGCAGTACTTC.